The rows below give T cell receptor beta chains drawn from one sample of a study of blood T cell repertoires in COVID-19. The repertoire was sequenced with immunoSEQ multiplex PCR; TCRdb's copy has only in-frame clones and lacks some. The sample has around 200,000 clones; more than 70% are singletons. Material: peripheral blood. The receptors were sampled from a woman aged 80 or over with active or convalescent COVID-19. Both conserved end residues are part of each CDR3. D genes are given only for firm matches. Expanded clones get a size class; other rows say once, few or many, or leave the size out.

size	D	V	J	CDR3	DNA
.	TRBD2	TRBV19	TRBJ2-5	CASSISGGLRDQYF	TGTGCCAGTAGTATTAGCGGGGGCCTTCGAGACCAGTACTTC
.	TRBD1	TRBV6-5	TRBJ2-7	CASSRDRDYDLLYF	TGTGCCAGCAGTCGGGACAGAGATTATGATCTGCTGTACTTC
.	TRBD1	TRBV2	TRBJ2-2	CAIDRANTGELFF	TGTGCCATTGACAGGGCGAACACCGGGGAGCTGTTTTTT
.	.	TRBV7-3	TRBJ1-2	CASSPPGVYGYTF	TGTGCCAGCAGCCCCCCCGGAGTCTATGGCTACACCTTC
.	TRBD2	TRBV18	TRBJ2-2	CASSPPGLAATGELFF	TGTGCCAGCTCACCACCGGGACTAGCGGCCACCGGGGAGCTGTTTTTT
.	.	TRBV6-5	TRBJ1-2	CASSYSNQAYGYTF	TGTGCCAGCAGTTACTCGAACCAGGCATATGGCTACACCTTC
few	TRBD1	TRBV5-5	TRBJ1-2	CASRLDRVGGYTF	TGTGCCAGCAGGCTTGACAGGGTCGGAGGCTACACCTTC
.	TRBD1	TRBV18	TRBJ2-6	CASSPVQGAGANVLTF	TGTGCCAGCTCACCAGTACAGGGGGCGGGGGCCAACGTCCTGACTTTC
.	.	TRBV4-1	TRBJ2-7	CASSQGFPGLPNEQYF	TGCGCCAGCAGCCAAGGTTTTCCAGGACTACCAAACGAGCAGTACTTC
.	TRBD2	TRBV9	TRBJ2-2	CASTPGTSVSGELFF	TGTGCCAGCACCCCCGGGACTAGCGTTTCCGGGGAGCTGTTTTTT
.	.	TRBV5-8	TRBJ1-1	CASSLFQDNTEAFF	TGTGCCAGCAGCTTGTTCCAGGATAACACTGAAGCTTTCTTT
.	.	TRBV6-5	TRBJ1-5	CASMRRGDQPQHF	TGTGCCAGCATGAGAAGGGGCGACCAGCCCCAGCATTTT
.	.	TRBV28	TRBJ1-4	CASMEPGVNEKLFF	TGTGCCAGCATGGAGCCGGGTGTAAATGAAAAACTGTTTTTT
.	TRBD2	TRBV7-2	TRBJ2-2	CASSLPGGYGELFF	TGTGCCAGCAGCTTACCCGGGGGGTACGGGGAGCTGTTTTTT
.	TRBD1	TRBV5-1	TRBJ1-1	CASSTTGGNMNTEAFF	TGCGCCAGCAGTACAACAGGGGGCAACATGAACACTGAAGCTTTCTTT
.	TRBD2	TRBV10-3	TRBJ2-7	CAISEPPPRGGGYEQYF	TGTGCCATCAGTGAGCCCCCTCCGCGGGGGGGCGGGTACGAGCAGTACTTC
.	.	TRBV6-1	TRBJ1-3	CASSEQGTGSGNTIYF	TGTGCCAGCAGTGAACAGGGAACAGGCTCTGGAAACACCATATATTTT
few	TRBD2	TRBV14	TRBJ2-3	CASSQGSLGGGFLSTDTQYF	TGTGCCAGCAGCCAAGGTTCCCTAGGCGGGGGGTTCCTTAGCACAGATACGCAGTATTTT
.	.	TRBV24-1	TRBJ1-2	CATSDPGHTSGYTF	TGTGCCACCAGTGATCCCGGACACACGAGCGGCTACACCTTC
.	TRBD1	TRBV6-1	TRBJ2-5	CASSEAPIRGLETQYF	TGTGCCAGCAGTGAAGCGCCCATTAGGGGGCTAGAGACCCAGTACTTC
.	TRBD2	TRBV5-1	TRBJ2-7	CASSRTDGGSYEQYF	TGCGCCAGCAGCCGGACGGACGGGGGGTCGTACGAGCAGTACTTC
.	.	TRBV6-5	TRBJ1-4	CASSYIRAATNEKLFF	TGTGCCAGCAGTTACATCAGGGCGGCAACTAATGAAAAACTGTTTTTT
.	.	TRBV5-4	TRBJ1-2	CASRPGTYYGYTF	TGTGCCAGCAGGCCGGGGACATACTATGGCTACACCTTC
.	.	TRBV15	TRBJ1-2	CATSRDSIGGHGYTF	TGTGCCACCAGCAGAGATAGTATCGGGGGTCACGGCTACACCTTC
.	.	TRBV9	TRBJ1-6	CASSADNPLGSPLHF	TGTGCCAGCAGCGCGGACAACCCATTAGGTTCACCCCTCCACTTT
many	.	TRBV28	TRBJ1-6	CASSHTVDRYNSPLHF	TGTGCCAGCAGCCATACTGTAGACAGGTACAATTCACCCCTCCACTTT
.	TRBD1	TRBV24-1	TRBJ2-7	CATSQTGTYEQYF	TGTGCCACCAGCCAGACAGGGACCTACGAGCAGTACTTC
.	.	TRBV6-4	TRBJ2-1	CASSAVRAPGYNEQFF	TGTGCCAGCAGTGCCGTGAGGGCGCCCGGTTACAATGAGCAGTTCTTC
.	.	TRBV9	TRBJ1-4	CASSGPGGLFF	TGTGCCAGCAGCGGTCCGGGGGGACTGTTTTTT
.	.	TRBV28	TRBJ1-2	CASSSGYGYTF	TGTGCCAGCAGTTCGGGGTATGGCTACACCTTC
few	.	TRBV7-7	TRBJ2-5	CASSLVGLPQETQYF	TGTGCTAGCAGCTTAGTTGGGCTTCCTCAAGAGACCCAGTACTTC
.	.	TRBV5-4	TRBJ1-5	CASSSPGEPQHF	TGTGCCAGCAGCTCCCCGGGGGAGCCCCAGCATTTT
.	TRBD1	TRBV12-3/TRBV12-4	TRBJ1-5	CASKQGPNQPQHF	TGTGCCAGCAAACAGGGGCCCAATCAGCCCCAGCATTTT
.	.	TRBV7-9	TRBJ2-5	CASSLDYANPHKETQYF	TGTGCCAGCAGCTTAGACTACGCAAATCCGCACAAAGAGACCCAGTACTTC
.	TRBD1	TRBV6-2/TRBV6-3	TRBJ2-4	CASSYSTGSKNIQYF	TGTGCCAGCAGTTACTCGACAGGGAGTAAAAACATTCAGTACTTC
.	.	TRBV2	TRBJ1-1	CASSEVGVRTTEAFF	TGTGCCAGCAGTGAAGTCGGGGTAAGAACGACTGAAGCTTTCTTT
.	TRBD1	TRBV4-1	TRBJ2-7	CASSLIPGQGVYEQYF	TGCGCCAGCAGTTTAATTCCGGGACAGGGTGTCTACGAGCAGTACTTC
.	TRBD1	TRBV2	TRBJ1-6	CASSVTGGHTKNSPLHF	TGTGCCAGCAGTGTGACAGGGGGCCACACTAAAAATTCACCCCTCCACTTT
.	TRBD1	TRBV28	TRBJ1-5	CASRLPGQGSNQPQHF	TGTGCCAGCAGACTTCCGGGACAGGGGAGCAATCAGCCCCAGCATTTT
.	TRBD1	TRBV30	TRBJ2-7	CAWTRQGLYEQYF	TGTGCCTGGACCCGACAGGGCCTCTACGAGCAGTACTTC
few	TRBD1	TRBV5-5	TRBJ1-5	CASRRQGDNQPQHF	TGTGCCAGCAGGAGACAGGGCGACAATCAGCCCCAGCATTTT
many	.	TRBV2	TRBJ1-6	CASSEGGGRGSPLHF	TGTGCCAGCAGTGAAGGGGGGGGTCGAGGTTCACCCCTCCACTTT
.	.	TRBV5-8	TRBJ1-1	CASSGGRRLLNTEAFF	TGTGCCAGCAGCGGGGGGAGAAGGCTCCTTAACACTGAAGCTTTCTTT
.	TRBD1	TRBV6-2/TRBV6-3	TRBJ1-5	CASSASGQGQPQHF	TGTGCCAGCAGTGCATCCGGACAGGGACAGCCCCAGCATTTT
.	.	TRBV14	TRBJ1-2	CASSQFHYGYTF	TGTGCCAGCAGCCAATTCCATTATGGCTACACCTTC
.	TRBD1	TRBV24-1	TRBJ1-5	CATSVARGQRRNQPQHF	TGTGCCACCAGTGTCGCCAGGGGGCAACGTCGCAATCAGCCCCAGCATTTT
once	TRBD2	TRBV7-9	TRBJ2-1	CASSLTSGGTYNEQFF	TGTGCCAGCAGCTTGACTAGCGGGGGGACCTACAATGAGCAGTTCTTC
.	TRBD2	TRBV7-9	TRBJ2-5	CASSPIAGSQETQYF	TGTGCCAGCAGTCCAATAGCGGGGTCACAGGAGACCCAGTACTTC
.	.	TRBV28	TRBJ1-1	CASSFVPGRGGSTEAFF	TGTGCCAGCAGTTTTGTCCCGGGGCGAGGAGGGAGCACTGAAGCTTTCTTT
.	.	TRBV2	TRBJ2-2	CACAGALGGELFF	TGTGCCTGTGCGGGGGCGCTCGGCGGGGAGCTGTTTTTT